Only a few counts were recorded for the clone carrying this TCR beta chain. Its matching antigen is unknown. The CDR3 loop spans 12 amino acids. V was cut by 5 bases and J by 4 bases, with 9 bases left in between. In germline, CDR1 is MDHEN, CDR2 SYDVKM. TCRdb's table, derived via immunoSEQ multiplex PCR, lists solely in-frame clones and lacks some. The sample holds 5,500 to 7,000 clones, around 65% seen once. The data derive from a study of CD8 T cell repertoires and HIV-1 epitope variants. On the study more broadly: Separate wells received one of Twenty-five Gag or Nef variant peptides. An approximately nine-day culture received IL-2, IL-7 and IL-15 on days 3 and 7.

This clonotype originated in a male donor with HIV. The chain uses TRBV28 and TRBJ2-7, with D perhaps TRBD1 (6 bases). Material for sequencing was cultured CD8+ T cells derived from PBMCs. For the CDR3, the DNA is TGTGCCAGCAGTCGGACAGTATACGAGCAGTACTTC. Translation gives CASSRTVYEQYF.